A single sample is the source of the 31 T cell receptor beta chains below, sequenced in a study of CDR3 diversity in severe acne. TCRdb re-called the PCR reads with MiXCR, one entry per CDR3 protein. The repertoire includes approximately 90,000 distinct CDR3 sequences, roughly half of them detected once, and 10% sits in the top ten. The sequenced material came from blood. These receptors all stem from a male donor in good health, serving as a control.

There are many counts of this clonotype. The chain employs TRBV20-1 and TRBJ2-2; 10 bases align to TRBD2. CDR1 and CDR2 from the germline V gene are DFQATT and SNEGSKA (reference sequence). V was clipped by 3 bases and J by 1 base; unmatched bases: 5. The CDR3 extends over 16 amino acids. The CDR3 loop reads CSARNPSGRNTGELFF. In DNA form, the CDR3 reads TGCAGTGCTAGGAATCCTAGCGGGAGGAACACCGGGGAGCTGTTTTTT.

This chain uses TRBV9 with TRBJ1-3; D remains ambiguous. The CDR3 is 14 residues long. Germline values: CDR1 SGDLS, CDR2 YYNGEE. The ends were cut back, 6 bases at V and 3 bases at J, with 13 bases in the middle. The CDR3 region has the DNA TGTGCCAGCAACCCCAGTTCAGGTGGAAACACCATATATTTT. The encoded protein is CASNPSSGGNTIYF.

This clonotype has only a few counts. The chain uses TRBV19 and TRBJ2-7; 9 bases match TRBD2. This CDR3 region has 13 residues. Trimming removed 8 bases from V and 4 bases from J; junction bases left unmatched: 6. CDR1 and CDR2 (germline): LNHDA, SQIVND (reference sequence). CDR3 amino acids: CASSSGIGYEQYF. DNA of the CDR3: TGTGCCAGTTCTAGCGGGATTGGGTACGAGCAGTACTTC.

The rearrangement joins TRBV7-9 to TRBJ2-5, with D possibly matching TRBD2 (6 bases). The CDR3 is made up of 14 amino acids. V was shortened by 3 bases and J by 2 bases, with 10 bases between the two germline ends. Germline CDR1 SEHNR, CDR2 FQNEAQ (reference sequence). The CDR3 DNA reads as TGTGCCAGCAGCTTTGCAGGACTACAAGAGACCCAGTACTTC. Its protein product is CASSFAGLQETQYF.

The CDR3 region has the DNA TGTGCCAGCAGTTCCGAAGCCGGGACAGGGGAAGGCTACACCATATATTTT. This codes for CASSSEAGTGEGYTIYF. The chain couples TRBV12-3 or TRBV12-4 to TRBJ1-3; 10 nucleotides align to TRBD1. V shed 4 bases and J 8 bases; nucleotides not matched to a gene: 14. The CDR3 is 17 residues long.

In regard to this clonotype: The junction departs from the called germline gene at one end, perhaps through a read error. This chain joins TRBV7-9 and TRBJ1-3; weak D call: TRBD1 (6 bases). CDR3 length equals 15 residues. From germline, CDR1 is SEHNR and CDR2 FQNEAQ (reference sequence). CDR3: CASSGGKGVVDTIYF. CDR3 nucleotides: TGTGCCAGCAGCGGGGGCAAGGGGGTTGTGGACACCATTTATTTT.

This clonotype was detected many times. The chain combines TRBV7-8 with TRBJ2-7; 8 nucleotides match TRBD2. The DNA end favors TRBJ2-1, so the J call may be wrong. Germline V gene sequence: CDR1 SGHVS, CDR2 FQNEAQ. The CDR3 covers 14 residues. Here the CDR3 reads CASRPGLGANEQFF. The CDR3 nucleotides read TGTGCCAGCCGGCCGGGACTAGGCGCTAATGAGCAGTTCTTC.

The chain links TRBV7-9 to TRBJ1-2; the D gene is possibly TRBD1 (5 bases). Between the trimmed V and J ends, which lost 5 bases and 7 bases, there was a span of 20 bases. This CDR3 spans 15 amino acids. Germline V gene data show CDR1 as SEHNR and CDR2 as FQNEAQ (reference sequence). CDR3 amino acids: CASSPAGQKMLGYTF. CDR3 bases: TGTGCCAGCAGCCCCGCGGGGCAGAAGATGCTTGGCTACACCTTC.

This clonotype was seen more than once but under ten times. The chain joins TRBV6-6 to TRBJ1-6, with a possible D match to TRBD1 (5 bases). Germline assignment: CDR1 MNHNY and CDR2 SVGAGI (reference sequence). This CDR3 contains 12 residues. V lost 2 bases to trimming and J lost 9 bases, with 5 bases between them. CDR3 amino acids: CASSYGGSPLHF. CDR3 in DNA: TGTGCCAGCAGTTACGGGGGTTCACCCCTCCACTTT.

This clonotype was counted only a few times. The chain combines TRBV2 with TRBJ2-1, with TRBD2 matching over 12 bases. The J segment lost 7 bases and the V segment lost 8 bases, leaving 9 bases of the junction unmatched. Germline V gives CDR1 SNHLY, CDR2 FYNNEI. The CDR3 extends over 15 amino acids. The chain's CDR3 is CASRLAGVVWNEQFF. The CDR3 region has the DNA TGTGCCAGCCGACTAGCGGGAGTGGTCTGGAATGAGCAGTTCTTC.

This clonotype occurred once. The chain has TRBV4-1 and TRBJ2-5; D may be TRBD1 (10 bases). Germline CDR1 and CDR2: MGHRA and YSYEKL. The CDR3 covers 19 residues. V lost 5 bases and J lost 5, with 30 bases in between. The CDR3 loop is CASSVEGTGVAGGYETQYF. The CDR3 DNA follows: TGCGCCAGCAGCGTTGAAGGGACAGGGGTTGCGGGAGGGTACGAGACCCAGTACTTC.

A word on this clonotype: This may come from a read error, since a much larger clone is one base off. This CDR3 is CASSRAGYEQYF. The CDR3 DNA is TGCGCCAGCAGCCGGGCAGGGTACGAGCAGTACTTC. The V gene is TRBV4-1, the J gene TRBJ2-7, with TRBD1 as a possible D gene (5 bases). In germline, CDR1 is MGHRA, CDR2 YSYEKL. The V and J ends lost 4 bases and 4 bases respectively, with 8 bases between them. The CDR3 extends over 12 amino acids.

CDR3 bases: TGTGCCAGCAGCCCGACTAGTGCAGAGACCCAGTACTTC. Translating gives CASSPTSAETQYF. The rearrangement joins TRBV7-9 to TRBJ2-5; D perhaps matches TRBD2 (6 bases). Germline-derived CDR1 and CDR2 are SEHNR and FQNEAQ (reference sequence). V lost 5 bases to trimming and J lost 4 bases, with 11 bases between them. The CDR3 loop spans 13 amino acids.

This chain links TRBV10-3 with TRBJ1-2, with 8 bases matching TRBD1. The CDR3 contains 17 residues. V lost 3 bases to trimming and J lost 7 bases; unmatched junction nucleotides: 16. Germline V gene sequence: CDR1 ENHRY, CDR2 SYGVKD. This chain's CDR3 is CAISDSGAGGNIGGYTF. The DNA for the CDR3 is TGTGCCATCAGTGATTCGGGGGCAGGGGGCAATATTGGTGGCTACACCTTC.

On this clonotype itself: The junction departs from germline at one end; a sequencing error may be responsible. The chain is built from TRBV6-5 and TRBJ1-2; D call uncertain. Germline-derived CDR1 and CDR2 are MNHEY and SVGAGI. There are 12 residues in the CDR3. This CDR3 reads CACSYAGRGYTF. The CDR3 nucleotides are TGTGCCTGCAGTTACGCTGGGAGAGGCTACACCTTC.

This clonotype has more than one count but fewer than ten. This rearrangement joins TRBV5-4 to TRBJ2-2, with 8 nucleotides matching TRBD2. Germline CDR1 is SGHNT and CDR2 is YYREEE (reference sequence). This CDR3 spans 15 amino acids. The J segment lost 7 bases and the V segment lost 2 bases, leaving 7 bases of the junction unmatched. The CDR3 coding sequence is TGTGCCAGCAGCTTACCAGCGGGAGTGGGCGGGGAGCTGTTTTTT. Protein: CASSLPAGVGGELFF.

Concerning this clonotype itself: Because it lacks the conserved phenylalanine or tryptophan at the end, this CDR3 is likely a read error. It is unclear where the CDR3 begins or ends on the DNA, so no DNA is shown, and the CDR3 is as TCRdb lists it. The genes are TRBV9 and TRBJ1-6; the tabulated D call, TRBD1, remains unverified against the DNA. From its first to its last residue, the CDR3 has 10 amino acids. Germline CDR1 is SGDLS and CDR2 is YYNGEE. The CDR3 protein is CASSPTTTGY.

The genes are TRBV9 and TRBJ2-2; D may match TRBD1 or TRBD2 (5 bases each). The germline CDR1 and CDR2 sequences are SGDLS and YYNGEE. With 10 bases removed from V and 6 bases from J, the gap between germline ends came to 13 bases. The CDR3 runs 12 residues. CDR3 DNA: TGTGCCTGGGATATGGGGGCCGGGGAGCTGTTTTTT. As protein: CAWDMGAGELFF.

This clonotype has ten or more counts. The genes are TRBV9 and TRBJ2-2; 11 bases map to TRBD1. Germline-derived CDR1 and CDR2 are SGDLS and YYNGEE. This CDR3 is built from 20 residues. The ends lost 0 bases at V and 5 bases at J; junction bases unmatched: 15. The CDR3, as DNA: TGTGCCAGCAGCGTAGAAGGCGCGGGACAGGGGGTTTTGGTTACCGGGGAGCTGTTTTTT. It yields the protein CASSVEGAGQGVLVTGELFF.

This clonotype was seen at least ten times. The chain carries TRBV24-1 and TRBJ2-2, with TRBD1 matching 7 bases. Germline values: CDR1 KGHDR, CDR2 SFDVKD. This CDR3 spans 15 amino acids. The junction had 2 bases not matched to a gene; V was cut back by 5 bases and J by 0 bases. CDR3 sequence reads: CATSGGGSNTGELFF. CDR3 DNA sequence: TGTGCCACCAGTGGAGGGGGCTCGAACACCGGGGAGCTGTTTTTT.

This clonotype was seen a single time. J is TRBJ2-2 and V is TRBV9, with TRBD2 matching 9 bases. The CDR3 length is 17 residues. Trimming at V came to 0 bases and at J to 7 bases, leaving 10 bases not matched to a gene. From germline, CDR1 is SGDLS and CDR2 YYNGEE. In DNA form, the CDR3 reads TGTGCCAGCAGCGTAGTCCTTGGCGGGAGGGCCATCGGGGAGCTGTTTTTT. Encoded protein: CASSVVLGGRAIGELFF.

The chain joins TRBV7-2 to TRBJ2-7; D unresolved. The last part of the DNA fits TRBJ2-1 better; the J call may be wrong. The CDR3 runs to 15 residues. Germline V lookup: CDR1 SGHTA, CDR2 FQGNSA. The CDR3 DNA is TGTGCCAGCAGCCTCAGACCAGAGGTGTACAATGAGCAGTTCTTC. This codes for CASSLRPEVYNEQFF.

CDR3 DNA sequence: TGTGCCATTGGGAGAGGGGGCGGGGAGACCCAGTACTTC. Translated: CAIGRGGGETQYF. This chain uses TRBV10-3 with TRBJ2-5; 7 bases map to TRBD1. The trim removed 9 bases at V and 5 bases at J, leaving 9 bases unmatched. Looked up from germline, CDR1 is ENHRY and CDR2 is SYGVKD. This CDR3 comprises 13 residues.

The rearrangement links TRBV3-1 to TRBJ1-2, with no clear D. The CDR3 is 14 amino acids. Germline CDR1 LGHDT, CDR2 YNNKEL (reference sequence). V dropped 2 bases and J dropped 0 bases, with 7 bases sitting between them. The CDR3 region has the DNA TGTGCCAGCAGCCAACACAGCGCTAACTATGGCTACACCTTC. Its protein is CASSQHSANYGYTF.

The V gene is TRBV3-1, the J gene TRBJ1-4; D uncertain. V gave up 3 bases and J gave up 5 bases, with 4 bases separating them. CDR1 is LGHDT, CDR2 YNNKEL, per germline (reference sequence). The CDR3 covers 12 residues. Here the CDR3 reads CASSQANEKLFF. The CDR3 DNA reads TGTGCCAGCAGCCAGGCGAATGAAAAACTGTTTTTT.

The chain is built from TRBV2 and TRBJ2-7; 10 nucleotides match TRBD1. V dropped 8 bases and J dropped 0; count of bases not matched to a gene: 10. The CDR3 has 16 amino acids. In germline, CDR1 is SNHLY, CDR2 FYNNEI. The CDR3 DNA sequence: TGTGCCAGCCTAAATATGGGACAGGGGTCCTCCTACGAGCAGTACTTC. It specifies CASLNMGQGSSYEQYF.

The chain uses TRBV5-1 and TRBJ1-2, with 7 positions matching TRBD1. Per germline, CDR1 SGHRS and CDR2 YFSETQ. V was pared by 5 bases and J by 4 bases, with 11 bases of the junction left unmatched. The CDR3 length is 15 residues. CDR3 coding DNA: TGCGCCAGCAGTGTTGAAGGGGACAGTAGCTATGGCTACACCTTC. Amino acid sequence: CASSVEGDSSYGYTF.

V gene TRBV5-1 combines with J gene TRBJ2-7; 10 nucleotides line up with TRBD2. The CDR3 covers 15 residues. The V gene's germline CDR1 is SGHRS and CDR2 YFSETQ. Trimming removed 2 bases from V and 5 bases from J; junction bases left unmatched: 7. The CDR3 sequence: CASSFGSGGLDEQYF. The CDR3 DNA reads TGCGCCAGCAGCTTCGGTAGCGGGGGGTTGGACGAGCAGTACTTC. Full variable domain (missing parts from reference TRBV5-1 and TRBJ2-7): KAGVTQTPRYLIKTRGQQVTLSCSPISGHRSVSWYQQTPGQGLQFLFEYFSETQRNKGNFPGRFSGRQFSNSRSEMNVSTLELGDSALYLCASSFGSGGLDEQYFGPGTRLTVT.

In its sample, this clonotype was seen a few times. The rearrangement links TRBV19 to TRBJ1-1; 8 positions agree with TRBD1. The CDR3 has 15 amino acids. V lost 5 bases and J lost 1; bases outside the gene matches: 6. Germline V gene data show CDR1 as LNHDA and CDR2 as SQIVND (reference sequence). DNA for the CDR3: TGTGCCAGTAGTGCCGGCGGACAGGGGAACACTGAAGCTTTCTTT. Residues: CASSAGGQGNTEAFF.

This clonotype was recorded many times. The chain is built from TRBV19 and TRBJ1-1, with TRBD1 matching 9 bases. The CDR3 consists of 13 residues. The germline V gene has CDR1 LNHDA and CDR2 SQIVND (reference sequence). The V and J ends lost 8 bases and 7 bases, in that order; junction bases with no gene match: 8. For the CDR3, the DNA is TGTGCCAGTGCTCGGGACAGGGAGGTTGAAGCTTTCTTT. Translated, it gives CASARDREVEAFF. Based on the CDR3 plus reference TRBV19 and TRBJ1-1, the full variable domain is DGGITQSPKYLFRKEGQNVTLSCEQNLNHDAMYWYRQDPGQGLRLIYYSQIVNDFQKGDIAEGYSVSREKKESFPLTVTSAQKNPTAFYLCASARDREVEAFFGQGTRLTVV.

The chain joins TRBV9 to TRBJ2-2; the match to TRBD2 covers 9 bases. Germline V gene sequence: CDR1 SGDLS, CDR2 YYNGEE. The V and J ends lost 4 bases and 5 bases, in that order; junction bases with no gene match: 6. This CDR3 spans 15 amino acids. Written as DNA, the CDR3 is TGTGCCAGCAGCCTTAGCGGGAGTAAGACCGGGGAGCTGTTTTTT. Translation gives CASSLSGSKTGELFF.